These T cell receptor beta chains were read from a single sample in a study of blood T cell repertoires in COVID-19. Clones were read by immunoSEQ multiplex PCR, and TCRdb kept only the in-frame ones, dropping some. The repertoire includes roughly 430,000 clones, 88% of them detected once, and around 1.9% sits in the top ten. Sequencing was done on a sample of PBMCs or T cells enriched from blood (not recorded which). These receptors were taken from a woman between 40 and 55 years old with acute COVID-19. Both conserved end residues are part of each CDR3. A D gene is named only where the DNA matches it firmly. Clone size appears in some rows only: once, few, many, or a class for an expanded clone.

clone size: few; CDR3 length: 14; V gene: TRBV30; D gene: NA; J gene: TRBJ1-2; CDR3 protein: CAWTYTGNNYGYTF; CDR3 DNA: TGTGCCTGGACCTACACAGGGAATAACTATGGCTACACCTTC
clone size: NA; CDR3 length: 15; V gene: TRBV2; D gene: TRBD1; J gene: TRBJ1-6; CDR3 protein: CASRGQGVGNSPLHF; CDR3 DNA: TGTGCCAGCAGGGGTCAGGGGGTCGGTAATTCACCCCTCCACTTT
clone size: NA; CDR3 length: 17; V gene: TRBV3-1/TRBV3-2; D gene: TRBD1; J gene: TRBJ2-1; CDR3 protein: CASSQARGPFWSNEQFF; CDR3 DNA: TGTGCCAGCAGCCAAGCTAGGGGGCCCTTTTGGAGCAATGAGCAGTTCTTC
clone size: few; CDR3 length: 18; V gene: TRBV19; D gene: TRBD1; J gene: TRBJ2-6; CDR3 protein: CASSDPGQGARGANVLTF; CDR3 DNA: TGTGCCAGTAGTGACCCGGGACAGGGGGCGCGTGGGGCCAACGTCCTGACTTTC
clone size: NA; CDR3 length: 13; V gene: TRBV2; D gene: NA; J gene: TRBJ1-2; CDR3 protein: CASSEEHDYGYTF; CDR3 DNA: TGTGCCAGCAGTGAAGAACACGACTATGGCTACACCTTC
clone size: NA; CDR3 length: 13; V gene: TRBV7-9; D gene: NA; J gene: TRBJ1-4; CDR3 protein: CASSSTENEKLFF; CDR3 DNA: TGTGCCAGCAGCTCGACAGAGAATGAAAAACTGTTTTTT
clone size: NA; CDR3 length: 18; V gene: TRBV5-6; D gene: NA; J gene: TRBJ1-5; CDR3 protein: CASSLFRGSSGSNQPQHF; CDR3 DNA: TGTGCCAGCAGCTTGTTCAGGGGTAGCTCGGGTAGCAATCAGCCCCAGCATTTT
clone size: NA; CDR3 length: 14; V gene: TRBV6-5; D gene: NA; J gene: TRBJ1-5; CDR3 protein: CASSPDWYNQPQHF; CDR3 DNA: TGTGCCAGCAGTCCGGACTGGTACAATCAGCCCCAGCATTTT
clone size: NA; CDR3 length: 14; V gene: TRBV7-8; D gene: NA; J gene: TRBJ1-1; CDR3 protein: CASSLLGMDTEAFF; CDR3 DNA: TGTGCCAGCAGCTTACTCGGGATGGACACTGAAGCTTTCTTT
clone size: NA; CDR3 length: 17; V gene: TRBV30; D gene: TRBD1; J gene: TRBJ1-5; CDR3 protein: CAWRTALGQGLGQPQHF; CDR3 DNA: TGTGCCTGGAGAACTGCCCTGGGACAGGGTTTGGGTCAGCCCCAGCATTTT
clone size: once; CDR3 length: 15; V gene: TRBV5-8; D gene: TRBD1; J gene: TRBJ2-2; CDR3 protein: CASSLVTGITGELFF; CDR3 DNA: TGTGCCAGCAGCTTAGTGACAGGGATCACCGGGGAGCTGTTTTTT
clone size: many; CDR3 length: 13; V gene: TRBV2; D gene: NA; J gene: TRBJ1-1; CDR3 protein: CASSGRMNTEAFF; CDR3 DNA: TGTGCCAGCAGTGGCAGGATGAACACTGAAGCTTTCTTT
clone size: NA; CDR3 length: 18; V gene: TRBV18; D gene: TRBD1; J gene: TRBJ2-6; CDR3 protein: CASSRDSKSNSGANVLTF; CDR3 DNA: TGTGCCAGCTCCCGGGACAGCAAATCCAACTCTGGGGCCAACGTCCTGACTTTC
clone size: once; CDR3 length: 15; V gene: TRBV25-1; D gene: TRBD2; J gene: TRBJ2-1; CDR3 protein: CASSHSGGVYNEQFF; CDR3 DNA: TGTGCCAGCAGTCATAGCGGGGGGGTCTACAATGAGCAGTTCTTC
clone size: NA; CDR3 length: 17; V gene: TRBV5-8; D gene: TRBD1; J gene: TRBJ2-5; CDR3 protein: CASSQTRGGTGEETQYF; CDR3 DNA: TGTGCCAGCAGCCAAACACGCGGGGGGACAGGGGAAGAGACCCAGTACTTC
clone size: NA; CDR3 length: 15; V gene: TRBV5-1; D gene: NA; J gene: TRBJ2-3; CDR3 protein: CASSLFGGRTDTQYF; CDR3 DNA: TGCGCCAGCAGCTTGTTTGGGGGCAGAACAGATACGCAGTATTTT
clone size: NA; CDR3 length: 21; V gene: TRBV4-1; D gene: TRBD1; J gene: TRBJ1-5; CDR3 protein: CASSQDRLAGQGVFSNQPQHF; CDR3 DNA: TGCGCCAGCAGCCAAGACCGGTTGGCGGGACAGGGGGTTTTTAGCAATCAGCCCCAGCATTTT
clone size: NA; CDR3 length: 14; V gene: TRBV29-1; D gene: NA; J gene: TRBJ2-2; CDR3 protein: CSVGSETNTGELFF; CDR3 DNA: TGCAGCGTTGGCAGCGAAACGAACACCGGGGAGCTGTTTTTT
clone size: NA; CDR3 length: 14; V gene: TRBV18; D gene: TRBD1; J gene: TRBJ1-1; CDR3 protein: CASSPTGMNTEAFF; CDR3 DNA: TGTGCCAGCTCACCGACAGGGATGAACACTGAAGCTTTCTTT
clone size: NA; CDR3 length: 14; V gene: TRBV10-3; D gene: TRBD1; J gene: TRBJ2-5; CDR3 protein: CASQTGVGQETQYF; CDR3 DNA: TGTGCCTCCCAGACAGGGGTGGGACAAGAGACCCAGTACTTC
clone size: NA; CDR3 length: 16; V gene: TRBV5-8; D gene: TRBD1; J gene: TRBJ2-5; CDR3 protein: CASSLKAGGASETQYF; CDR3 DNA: TGTGCCAGCAGCTTGAAGGCAGGGGGCGCCTCAGAGACCCAGTACTTC
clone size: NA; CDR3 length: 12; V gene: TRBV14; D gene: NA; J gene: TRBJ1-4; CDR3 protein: CASSQASGKLFF; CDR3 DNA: TGTGCCAGCAGCCAAGCCTCCGGAAAACTGTTTTTT
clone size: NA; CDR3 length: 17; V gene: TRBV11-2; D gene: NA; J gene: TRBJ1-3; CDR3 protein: CASSGVGQKYSGNTIYF; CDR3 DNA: TGTGCCAGCAGCGGGGTTGGACAGAAGTACTCTGGAAACACCATATATTTT
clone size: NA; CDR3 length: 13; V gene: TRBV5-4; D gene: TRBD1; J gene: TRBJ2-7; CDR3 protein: CATARQGHYEQYF; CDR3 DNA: TGTGCCACGGCACGACAGGGCCATTACGAGCAGTACTTC
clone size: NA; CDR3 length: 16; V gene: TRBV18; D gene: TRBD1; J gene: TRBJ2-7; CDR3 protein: CASSPFPGTVGYEQYF; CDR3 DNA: TGTGCCAGCTCACCGTTCCCTGGGACAGTCGGCTACGAGCAGTACTTC
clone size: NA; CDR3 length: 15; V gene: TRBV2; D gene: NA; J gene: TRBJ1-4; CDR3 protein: CASGGNYATNEKLFF; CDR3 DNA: TGTGCCAGCGGGGGGAACTATGCAACTAATGAAAAACTGTTTTTT
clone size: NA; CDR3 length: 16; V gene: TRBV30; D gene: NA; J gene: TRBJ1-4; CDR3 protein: CAWSAELLGTNEKLFF; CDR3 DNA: TGTGCCTGGAGCGCCGAATTGTTGGGCACTAATGAAAAACTGTTTTTT
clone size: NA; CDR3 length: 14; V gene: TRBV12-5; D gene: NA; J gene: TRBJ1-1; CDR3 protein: CASALGGLGTEAFF; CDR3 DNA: TGTGCTAGTGCCCTGGGAGGATTAGGCACTGAAGCTTTCTTT
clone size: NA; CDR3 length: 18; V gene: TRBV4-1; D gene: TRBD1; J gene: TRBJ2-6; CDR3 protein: CASSQPGQGKAGANVLTF; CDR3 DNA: TGCGCCAGCAGCCAACCTGGACAGGGGAAGGCTGGGGCCAACGTCCTGACTTTC
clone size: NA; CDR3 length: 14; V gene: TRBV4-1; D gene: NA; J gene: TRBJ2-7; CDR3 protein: CASSQERRTYEQYF; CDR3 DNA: TGCGCCAGCAGCCAAGAACGCAGGACCTACGAGCAGTACTTC
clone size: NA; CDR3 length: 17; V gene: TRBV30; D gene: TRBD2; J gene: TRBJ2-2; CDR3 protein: CAWRATSGGAYTGELFF; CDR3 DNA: TGTGCCTGGAGGGCGACTAGCGGGGGGGCGTACACCGGGGAGCTGTTTTTT
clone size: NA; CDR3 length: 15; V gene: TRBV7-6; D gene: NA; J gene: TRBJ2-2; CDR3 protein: CASSFQWRNTGELFF; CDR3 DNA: TGTGCCAGCAGCTTCCAGTGGAGGAACACCGGGGAGCTGTTTTTT
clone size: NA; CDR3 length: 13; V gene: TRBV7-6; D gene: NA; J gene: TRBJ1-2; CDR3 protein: CASSLGGRYGYTF; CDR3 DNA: TGTGCCAGCAGCCTCGGGGGACGCTATGGCTACACCTTC
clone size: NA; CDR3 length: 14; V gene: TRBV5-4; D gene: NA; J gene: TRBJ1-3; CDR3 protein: CASSLAGAGNTIYF; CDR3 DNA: TGTGCCAGCAGCTTGGCGGGGGCTGGAAACACCATATATTTT
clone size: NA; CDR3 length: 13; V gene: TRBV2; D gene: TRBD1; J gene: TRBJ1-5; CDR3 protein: CASSGDRSQPQHF; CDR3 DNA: TGTGCCAGCAGTGGGGACAGAAGCCAGCCCCAGCATTTT
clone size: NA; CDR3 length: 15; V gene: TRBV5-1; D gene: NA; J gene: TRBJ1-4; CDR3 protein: CASSFAGTKNEKLFF; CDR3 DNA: TGCGCCAGCTCCTTCGCCGGGACAAAGAATGAAAAACTGTTTTTT
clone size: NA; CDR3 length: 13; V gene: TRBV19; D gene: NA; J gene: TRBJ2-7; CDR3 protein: CASSYGTLYEQYF; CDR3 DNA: TGTGCCAGTAGTTACGGGACATTATACGAGCAGTACTTC
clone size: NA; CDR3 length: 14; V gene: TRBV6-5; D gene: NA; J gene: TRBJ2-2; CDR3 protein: CASISLLSTGELFF; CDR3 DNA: TGTGCCAGCATTAGCCTACTATCAACCGGGGAGCTGTTTTTT